Following are 8 T cell receptor beta chains from one sample sequenced in a study of post-analysis software for immune sequencing data. Study results and limitations: Several TRBV segments were more frequent in patients than controls; TRBV5-6, TRBV5-1 and TRBV20-1 belonged to this group.

These receptors lack a known antigen. Unique molecular identifiers tagged the TCR beta cDNA libraries. TCRdb recomputed calls from the PCR reads with MiXCR, one row per CDR3 protein. Of some 690,000 distinct CDR3 sequences listed, around 27% are singletons. Sequencing was done on a sample of blood. These TCRs come from a girl aged 5 to 17 with multiple sclerosis.

The V call is TRBV16, the J call TRBJ2-7; the match to TRBD2 covers 7 bases. The germline gives CDR1 KGHSY, CDR2 FQNENV. J was trimmed by 9 bases and V by 0 bases; bases with no gene match: 17. This CDR3 is 17 amino acids long. The DNA of the CDR3 is TGTGCCAGCAGCCAATCATCGGTGTTCGGCCAAGGCGGGGGGCAGTACTTC. It translates to CASSQSSVFGQGGGQYF.

The chain is built from TRBV14 and TRBJ2-4, with TRBD1 matching over 8 bases. The junction had 10 bases not matched to a gene; V was cut back by 4 bases and J by 2 bases. This CDR3 contains 17 residues. Germline CDR1 SGHDN, CDR2 FVKESK. CDR3 protein: CASSPSQGAPPKNIQYF. In DNA, the CDR3 is TGTGCCAGCAGCCCGAGTCAGGGGGCGCCTCCCAAAAACATTCAGTACTTC.

The V call is TRBV11-2, the J call TRBJ1-1; the match to TRBD1 covers 9 bases. V lost 1 base to trimming and J lost 5 bases; unmatched junction nucleotides: 8. CDR1 is SGHAT and CDR2 is FQNNGV in the germline V gene. The CDR3 is 16 residues long. DNA for the CDR3: TGTGCCAGCAGCTTAGTTCGCGGGACAGGGCGGACTGAAGCTTTCTTT. Translated, it gives CASSLVRGTGRTEAFF.

This chain links TRBV7-2 with TRBJ2-3; a possible D gene is TRBD1 (6 bases). Germline V gives CDR1 SGHTA, CDR2 FQGNSA. Trimming stripped 5 bases from V and 2 bases from J, with 14 bases between. The CDR3 contains 15 residues. CDR3: CASSRDRLHTDTQYF. For the CDR3, the DNA is TGTGCCAGCAGCCGCGACAGGCTACACACAGATACGCAGTATTTT.

This clonotype was counted only a few times. A single base separates this from a much larger clone, so it may be a read error. The J gene is TRBJ2-1, the V gene TRBV10-3; TRBD1 or TRBD2 may be the D gene (5 bases each). Germline V gene lookup returns CDR1 ENHRY and CDR2 SYGVKD. V was shortened by 3 bases and J by 13 bases, with 19 bases between the two germline ends. The CDR3 runs to 14 residues. CDR3 nucleotide sequence: TGTGCCATCAGTGAAATCGGGGACCAAGAGACCCAGTTCTTC. It yields the protein CAISEIGDQETQFF.

With respect to this clonotype: A much larger clone sits a single nucleotide away, making a read error possible. The chain recombines TRBV7-2 with TRBJ2-3; TRBD2 is a possible D gene (5 bases). The length of the CDR3 is 16 residues. V was trimmed by 5 bases and J by 5 bases, leaving 20 bases between them. The V gene's germline CDR1 is SGHTA and CDR2 FQGNSA. The CDR3 DNA is TGTGCCAGCAGCCGAACAGCGTCAGTTCGGGGAGATACGCAGTATTTT. It is translated as CASSRTASVRGDTQYF.

This clonotype was counted at least ten times. The DNA for the CDR3 is TGTGCCAGCAGCCCGGGGTCGGGGGCAGATACGCAGTATTTT. This sequence encodes CASSPGSGADTQYF. The V gene is TRBV4-2, the J gene TRBJ2-3, with D perhaps TRBD2 (6 bases). The V end was cut by 4 bases, the J end by 4 bases, with 12 bases between. The CDR3 sequence is 14 residues long. The germline V gene has CDR1 LGHNA and CDR2 YNFKEQ.

The genes are TRBV20-1 and TRBJ2-5; 12 bases align to TRBD2. This CDR3 has 15 amino acids. Trimming at V came to 3 bases and at J to 5 bases, leaving 7 bases not matched to a gene. Germline-derived CDR1 and CDR2 are DFQATT and SNEGSKA (reference sequence). The CDR3 DNA is TGCAGTGCTAGTCGGGCTAGCGGGGGGGTGGAGACCCAGTACTTC. Amino acid sequence: CSASRASGGVETQYF.